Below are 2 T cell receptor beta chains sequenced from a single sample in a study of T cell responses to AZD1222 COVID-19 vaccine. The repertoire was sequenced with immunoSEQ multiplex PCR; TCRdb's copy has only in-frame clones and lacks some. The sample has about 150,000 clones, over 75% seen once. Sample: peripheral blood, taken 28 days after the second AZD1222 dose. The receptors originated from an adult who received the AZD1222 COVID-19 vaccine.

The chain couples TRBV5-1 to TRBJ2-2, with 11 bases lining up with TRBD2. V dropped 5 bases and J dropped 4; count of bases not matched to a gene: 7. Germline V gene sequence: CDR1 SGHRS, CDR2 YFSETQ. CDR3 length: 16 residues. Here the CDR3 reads CASRHSGRALTGELFF. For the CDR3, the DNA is TGCGCCAGCAGACATAGCGGGAGGGCCCTCACCGGGGAGCTGTTTTTT.

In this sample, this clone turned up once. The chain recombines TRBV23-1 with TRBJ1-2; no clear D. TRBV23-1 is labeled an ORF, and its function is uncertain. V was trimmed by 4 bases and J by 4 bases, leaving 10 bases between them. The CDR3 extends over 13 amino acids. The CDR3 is CASSLGTLYGYTF. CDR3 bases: TGCGCCAGCAGTCTTGGCACCCTCTATGGCTACACCTTC.